These T cell receptor beta chains were read from a single sample in a study of OX40 agonist ivuxolimab in advanced cancers. TCRdb's copy holds only in-frame clones and misses some; the assay was immunoSEQ multiplex PCR. In the table there are more than 65,000 clones, 84% of which are singletons. Sequences were derived from CD4+ or CD8+ T cells sorted from blood, sampled in a trial of the OX40 agonist ivuxolimab. These receptors were obtained from an adult with an advanced solid tumor such as melanoma, head and neck, liver or kidney cancer. Each CDR3 is given with its conserved first and last residue. The order of the fields is D gene, V gene, clone size, J gene, CDR3 protein, CDR3 DNA. D genes are given only for firm matches. Clone size is shown for a subset of rows, as once, few, many or a class of expanded clone.

-	TRBV27	-	TRBJ2-6	CASSLNLRGANVLTF	TGTGCCAGCAGTCTAAACTTAAGAGGGGCCAACGTCCTGACTTTC
-	TRBV5-1	-	TRBJ2-7	CASSFIQGYEQYF	TGCGCCAGCAGCTTCATCCAGGGCTACGAGCAGTACTTC
-	TRBV14	-	TRBJ2-7	CASSQAYEQYF	TGTGCCAGCAGCCAGGCCTACGAGCAGTACTTC
-	TRBV5-1	-	TRBJ1-1	CASSLLAGNTEAFF	TGCGCCAGCAGCTTGCTCGCGGGGAACACTGAAGCTTTCTTT
TRBD1	TRBV2	-	TRBJ1-1	CASSVTGVAAFF	TGTGCCAGCAGTGTCACAGGGGTAGCAGCTTTCTTT
-	TRBV21-1	-	TRBJ1-2	CASSKGGPAGDGYTF	TGTGCCAGCAGCAAAGGAGGGCCGGCGGGGGATGGCTACACCTTC
TRBD1	TRBV15	-	TRBJ1-4	CATTQTRGSANEKLFF	TGTGCCACCACTCAGACCAGGGGGTCGGCTAATGAAAAACTGTTTTTT
-	TRBV5-1	-	TRBJ2-5	CASSLNNFQETQYF	TGCGCCAGCAGCTTGAATAACTTCCAAGAGACCCAGTACTTC
TRBD1	TRBV6-1	-	TRBJ1-2	CASSTGDGGYTF	TGTGCCAGCAGTACAGGGGATGGTGGCTACACCTTC
-	TRBV7-8	-	TRBJ1-5	CASSLTGNQPQHF	TGTGCCAGCAGTCTCACCGGTAATCAGCCCCAGCATTTT
TRBD1	TRBV14	-	TRBJ2-7	CASSQGGTGDWEQYF	TGTGCCAGCAGCCAAGGTGGGACAGGGGACTGGGAGCAGTACTTC
-	TRBV11-2	few	TRBJ1-1	CASSTKRETEAFF	TGTGCCAGCAGCACGAAGAGAGAAACTGAAGCTTTCTTT
-	TRBV4-3	-	TRBJ1-2	CASSQESGLYGYTF	TGCGCCAGCAGCCAAGAGTCAGGCCTCTATGGCTACACCTTC
TRBD2	TRBV2	once	TRBJ2-1	CASREVAGGYNEQFF	TGTGCCAGCAGAGAAGTGGCGGGGGGTTACAATGAGCAGTTCTTC
-	TRBV5-1	-	TRBJ1-4	CASSLGQTWANEKLFF	TGCGCCAGCAGCTTGGGCCAGACCTGGGCTAATGAAAAACTGTTTTTT
-	TRBV30	-	TRBJ1-1	CAWSVGGNTEAFF	TGTGCCTGGAGTGTCGGGGGTAACACTGAAGCTTTCTTT
-	TRBV7-9	-	TRBJ1-1	CASSQDPSRTRSEAFF	TGCGCCAGCAGCCAAGATCCCAGCAGAACCCGGTCTGAAGCCTTCTTT
-	TRBV18	-	TRBJ2-1	CASSPYGRTNEQFF	TGTGCCAGCTCACCATACGGGCGGACCAATGAGCAGTTCTTC
TRBD1	TRBV7-8	once	TRBJ1-6	CASSLVPVNRGQYSPLHF	TGTGCCAGCAGCTTAGTGCCCGTGAACAGGGGGCAATACTCACCCCTCCACTTT
-	TRBV6-1	-	TRBJ2-7	CASTAITGFEQYF	TGTGCCAGTACAGCCATTACGGGTTTCGAGCAGTACTTC
TRBD1	TRBV29-1	-	TRBJ1-1	CSVEDRIQGVAEAFF	TGCAGCGTTGAAGATCGGATACAGGGGGTTGCTGAAGCTTTCTTT
-	TRBV28	-	TRBJ1-2	CAGSLWQDNYGYTF	TGTGCCGGCAGCCTGTGGCAGGATAACTATGGCTACACCTTC
TRBD1	TRBV9	once	TRBJ2-7	CASSVATGQGGREQYF	TGTGCCAGCAGCGTAGCTACGGGACAGGGGGGTCGGGAGCAGTACTTC
-	TRBV28	-	TRBJ1-1	CASGGLGHMNTEAFF	TGTGCCAGCGGAGGCTTGGGCCATATGAACACTGAAGCTTTCTTT
-	TRBV4-3	-	TRBJ1-1	CASSPDVGGNTEAFF	TGCGCCAGCAGCCCTGATGTAGGGGGGAACACTGAAGCTTTCTTT
TRBD1	TRBV4-3	-	TRBJ1-5	CASSQDRGQGNQPQHF	TGCGCCAGCAGCCAAGACAGGGGGCAAGGCAATCAGCCCCAGCATTTT
-	TRBV19	once	TRBJ2-3	CASSSSHGGRGTDTQYF	TGTGCCAGTAGTTCCTCGCATGGGGGTAGGGGCACAGATACGCAGTATTTT
TRBD1	TRBV5-1	once	TRBJ2-7	CASSPGTGGVDYEQYF	TGCGCCAGCAGCCCAGGGACAGGGGGGGTGGACTACGAGCAGTACTTC
-	TRBV4-1	few	TRBJ1-5	CASSQDEGIQPQHF	TGCGCCAGCAGCCAAGATGAGGGGATTCAGCCCCAGCATTTT
TRBD2	TRBV10-2	-	TRBJ2-5	CANSDPSSGMETQYF	TGCGCCAACAGTGACCCGAGTAGCGGGATGGAGACCCAGTACTTC
-	TRBV6-6	-	TRBJ2-7	CASSYSTQTWVGQYF	TGTGCCAGCAGTTACTCGACTCAGACCTGGGTCGGGCAGTACTTC
TRBD1	TRBV5-1	-	TRBJ2-7	CASSLGQGGEQYF	TGCGCCAGCAGCTTGGGACAGGGTGGCGAGCAGTACTTC
TRBD2	TRBV27	-	TRBJ2-2	CASSSRTSGGTGELFF	TGTGCCAGCAGTTCTCGGACTAGCGGGGGTACCGGGGAGCTGTTTTTT
-	TRBV7-2	-	TRBJ2-3	CASSLGLGVYTDTQYF	TGTGCCAGCAGCTTAGGGCTTGGCGTTTACACAGATACGCAGTATTTT
TRBD1	TRBV11-2	-	TRBJ1-1	CASSLGGQWNTEAFF	TGTGCCAGCAGCTTAGGGGGACAGTGGAACACTGAAGCTTTCTTT
-	TRBV27	-	TRBJ2-7	CASSAYPGQSYEQYF	TGTGCCAGCAGTGCGTACCCTGGACAGTCCTACGAGCAGTACTTC
-	TRBV2	-	TRBJ2-2	CASSPGLGNTGELFF	TGTGCCAGCAGTCCCGGACTGGGGAACACCGGGGAGCTGTTTTTT
TRBD1	TRBV5-1	-	TRBJ1-1	CASSLRTGGSNTEAFF	TGCGCCAGCAGCTTGAGAACAGGGGGTTCGAACACTGAAGCTTTCTTT
-	TRBV5-1	-	TRBJ1-3	CASSLTRLVSGNTIYF	TGCGCCAGCAGCTTAACCAGGCTTGTCTCTGGAAACACCATATATTTT
TRBD1	TRBV19	-	TRBJ1-1	CASSPRGRGSSAFF	TGTGCCAGTTCCCCGAGGGGCAGGGGGTCCTCAGCTTTCTTT
-	TRBV30	once	TRBJ1-3	CAWRGSFGLWNTIYF	TGTGCCTGGAGGGGGAGTTTTGGCCTTTGGAACACCATATATTTT
-	TRBV5-1	-	TRBJ1-5	CASSLGPDQPQHF	TGCGCCAGCAGCTTGGGTCCGGATCAGCCCCAGCATTTT
-	TRBV11-2	few	TRBJ2-1	CASSLDRGVQFF	TGTGCCAGCAGCTTAGATCGCGGGGTCCAGTTCTTC
TRBD2	TRBV18	-	TRBJ2-3	CASSSGLAGTGDTQYF	TGTGCCAGCTCATCCGGACTAGCGGGAACCGGAGATACGCAGTATTTT
-	TRBV2	-	TRBJ1-1	CASSVGMNTEAFF	TGTGCCAGCAGTGTAGGGATGAACACTGAAGCTTTCTTT
-	TRBV19	-	TRBJ1-3	CASSISGQKGGNTIYF	TGTGCCAGTAGTATTTCCGGACAGAAAGGTGGAAACACCATATATTTT
TRBD1	TRBV30	few	TRBJ2-3	CAWSLDRGADTQYF	TGTGCCTGGAGTTTGGACAGGGGCGCAGATACGCAGTATTTT
TRBD1	TRBV29-1	-	TRBJ1-5	CSVGTGSGNQPQHF	TGCAGCGTCGGGACAGGGTCTGGGAATCAGCCCCAGCATTTT
-	TRBV18	-	TRBJ1-1	CASSPTGAPNTEAFF	TGTGCCAGCTCCCCCACGGGGGCCCCGAACACTGAAGCTTTCTTT
TRBD1	TRBV7-2	-	TRBJ1-4	CASSLGTANEKLFF	TGTGCCAGCAGCTTGGGGACAGCTAATGAAAAACTGTTTTTT
-	TRBV5-5	-	TRBJ1-5	CASSLGIRESNQPQHF	TGTGCCAGCAGCTTGGGGATCCGGGAGTCCAATCAGCCCCAGCATTTT
-	TRBV14	-	TRBJ2-2	CASSHQGGPTGELFF	TGTGCCAGCAGCCACCAGGGGGGGCCCACCGGGGAGCTGTTTTTT
-	TRBV5-1	-	TRBJ2-7	CASSLGQALDEQYF	TGCGCCAGCAGCTTGGGACAGGCGCTCGACGAGCAGTACTTC
TRBD1	TRBV6-5	-	TRBJ1-1	CASSKQGAGTEAFF	TGTGCCAGCAGTAAACAGGGGGCAGGAACTGAAGCTTTCTTT
-	TRBV15	-	TRBJ1-4	CATSRTGDEKLFF	TGTGCCACCAGCAGAACGGGGGATGAAAAACTGTTTTTT
-	TRBV4-1	few	TRBJ1-3	CASSQDKRKSGNTIYF	TGCGCCAGCAGCCAAGATAAGAGAAAATCGGGAAACACCATATATTTT
-	TRBV29-1	-	TRBJ2-3	CSVDRWERTDTQYF	TGCAGCGTTGACCGGTGGGAGAGAACAGATACGCAGTATTTT
-	TRBV19	-	TRBJ1-1	CASSSSAATEAFF	TGTGCCAGTAGTTCATCGGCGGCCACTGAAGCTTTCTTT